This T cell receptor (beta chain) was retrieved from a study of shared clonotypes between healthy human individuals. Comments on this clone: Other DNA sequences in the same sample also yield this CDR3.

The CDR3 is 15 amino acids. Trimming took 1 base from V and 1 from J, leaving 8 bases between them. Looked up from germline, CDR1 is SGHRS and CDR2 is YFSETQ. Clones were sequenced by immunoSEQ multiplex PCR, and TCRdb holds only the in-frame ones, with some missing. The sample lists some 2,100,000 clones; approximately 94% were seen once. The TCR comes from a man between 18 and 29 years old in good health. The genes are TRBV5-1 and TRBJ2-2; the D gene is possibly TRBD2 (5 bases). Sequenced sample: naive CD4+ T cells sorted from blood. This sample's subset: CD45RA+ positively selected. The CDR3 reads CASSLSGENTGELFF. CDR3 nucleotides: TGCGCCAGCAGCTTGTCCGGGGAGAACACCGGGGAGCTGTTTTTT.